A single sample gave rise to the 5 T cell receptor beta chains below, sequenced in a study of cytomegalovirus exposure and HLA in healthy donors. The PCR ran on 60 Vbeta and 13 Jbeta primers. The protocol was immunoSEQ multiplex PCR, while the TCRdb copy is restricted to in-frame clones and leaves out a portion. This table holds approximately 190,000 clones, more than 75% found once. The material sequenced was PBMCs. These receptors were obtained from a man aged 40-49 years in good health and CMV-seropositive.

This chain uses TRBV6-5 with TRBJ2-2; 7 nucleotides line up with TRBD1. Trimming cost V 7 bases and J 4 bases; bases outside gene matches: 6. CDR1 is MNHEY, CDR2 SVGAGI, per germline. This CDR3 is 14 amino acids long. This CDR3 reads CASTWDRFTGELFF. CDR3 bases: TGTGCCAGCACCTGGGACAGATTCACCGGGGAGCTGTTTTTT.

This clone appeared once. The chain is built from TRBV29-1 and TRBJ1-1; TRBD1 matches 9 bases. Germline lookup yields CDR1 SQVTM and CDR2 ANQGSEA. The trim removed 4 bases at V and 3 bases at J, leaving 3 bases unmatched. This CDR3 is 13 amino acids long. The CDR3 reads CSVAQGAYTEAFF. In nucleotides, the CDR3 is TGCAGCGTTGCACAGGGGGCCTACACTGAAGCTTTCTTT.

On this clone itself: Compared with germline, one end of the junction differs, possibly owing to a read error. The CDR3, as DNA: TGTGCCAGCAGTTACCAACTACAGGGGGCTGAAGCTTTCTTT. Its protein product is CASSYQLQGAEAFF. This chain joins TRBV10-3 and TRBJ1-1; 8 bases align to TRBD1. CDR1 and CDR2 (germline): ENHRY, SYGVKD. This CDR3 has 14 amino acids.

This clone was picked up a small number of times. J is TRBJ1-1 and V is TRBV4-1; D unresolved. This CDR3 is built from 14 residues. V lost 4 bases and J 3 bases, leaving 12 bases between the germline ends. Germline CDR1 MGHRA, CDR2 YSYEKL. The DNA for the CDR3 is TGCGCCAGCAGCCTGGACGGGGAGGACACTGAAGCTTTCTTT. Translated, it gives CASSLDGEDTEAFF.

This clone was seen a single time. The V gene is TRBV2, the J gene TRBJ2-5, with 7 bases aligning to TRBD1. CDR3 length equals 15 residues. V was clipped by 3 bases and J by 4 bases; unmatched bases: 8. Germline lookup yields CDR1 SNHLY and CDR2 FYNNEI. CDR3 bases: TGTGCCAGCAGTGACTTCATTGGGACAGCAGAGACCCAGTACTTC. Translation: CASSDFIGTAETQYF.